The 9 T cell receptor beta chains presented below share a single source sample, sequenced in a study of identical twins. TCRdb recomputed calls from the 5' RACE reads with MiXCR, one row per CDR3 protein. The sample has about 660,000 distinct CDR3 sequences, over 8.5% seen once; the top ten hold 0.75% to 1%. The sample was also reused in another study, on yellow fever vaccine responses in identical twins.

The sequencing input was PBMCs. The source is a woman aged 18-29 years in good health.

This clonotype appeared many times. This chain joins TRBV7-2 and TRBJ2-7; 7 bases are a match to TRBD2. Germline trimming cut 2 bases from V and 7 bases from J; bases unmatched to any gene: 11. This CDR3 has 15 amino acids. Germline assignment: CDR1 SGHTA and CDR2 FQGNSA. CDR3 region: CASSLRSGVDGEQYF. CDR3 DNA: TGTGCCAGCAGCTTAAGAAGCGGGGTCGACGGAGAGCAGTACTTC.

J is TRBJ2-7 and V is TRBV14, with unresolved D. V lost 4 bases, J lost 6 bases, and 13 bases lay in between. Germline V gives CDR1 SGHDN, CDR2 FVKESK. CDR3 length: 13 residues. The CDR3 DNA reads TGTGCCAGCAGCCGGGTAGTTGTACGCGAGCAGTACTTC. It yields the protein CASSRVVVREQYF.

A few counts support this clonotype. The chain uses TRBV6-2 or TRBV6-3 and TRBJ2-5, with 12 bases identical to TRBD2. The CDR3 loop spans 16 amino acids. The V segment lost 5 bases and the J segment 2 bases; nucleotides outside the gene matches: 6. Germline lookup yields CDR1 MNHEY and CDR2 SVGEGT. CDR3 loop: CASSPWTSGDQETQYF. CDR3 bases: TGTGCCAGCAGTCCTTGGACTAGCGGGGATCAAGAGACCCAGTACTTC.

Ten or more counts support this clonotype. This chain uses TRBV15 with TRBJ2-1, with TRBD2 matching 8 bases. Per germline, CDR1 LNHNV and CDR2 YYDKDF (reference sequence). The CDR3 is 17 amino acids. V gave up 0 bases and J gave up 4 bases; unmatched junction bases: 8. Written as DNA, the CDR3 is TGTGCCACCAGCAGAGATTTTCCGCTAGCGGGTTACAATGAGCAGTTCTTC. This gives the protein CATSRDFPLAGYNEQFF.

This clonotype was picked up a small number of times. The rearrangement links TRBV7-8 to TRBJ1-2, with TRBD1 identical over 7 bases. This CDR3 region has 15 residues. The V segment lost 5 bases and the J segment 4 bases; nucleotides outside the gene matches: 10. Looked up from germline, CDR1 is SGHVS and CDR2 is FQNEAQ. CDR3 loop: CASSPPWTGFYGYTF. Written as DNA, the CDR3 is TGTGCCAGCAGCCCCCCGTGGACAGGCTTCTATGGCTACACCTTC.

This clonotype occurred a few times. This chain links TRBV5-1 with TRBJ2-3, with TRBD2 as a possible D gene (6 bases). The CDR3 runs to 16 residues. Germline V gene lookup returns CDR1 SGHRS and CDR2 YFSETQ. Between the trimmed V and J ends, which lost 1 base and 2 bases, there was a span of 14 bases. CDR3 in DNA: TGCGCCAGCAGCTTGTATGGTAGCGGTAACACAGATACGCAGTATTTT. Translating it yields CASSLYGSGNTDTQYF. The entire variable domain, with the rest obtained from reference TRBV5-1 and TRBJ2-3, is as follows: KAGVTQTPRYLIKTRGQQVTLSCSPISGHRSVSWYQQTPGQGLQFLFEYFSETQRNKGNFPGRFSGRQFSNSRSEMNVSTLELGDSALYLCASSLYGSGNTDTQYFGPGTRLTVL.

The table lists this clonotype with many counts. The rearrangement joins TRBV16 to TRBJ2-7; tentatively, D is TRBD1 (6 bases). The CDR3 totals 12 residues. Germline V gene sequence: CDR1 KGHSY, CDR2 FQNENV. The germline V and J ends were trimmed by 2 bases and 9 bases, with 11 bases remaining between them. The chain's CDR3 is CASSQTGHGQYF. CDR3 coding DNA: TGTGCCAGCAGCCAAACAGGGCATGGGCAGTACTTC.

This clonotype turned up a few times. The CDR3 sequence is CASSLRETNTGELFF. Written as DNA, the CDR3 is TGCGCCAGCAGCCTACGGGAAACCAACACCGGGGAGCTGTTTTTT. The genes are TRBV5-1 and TRBJ2-2, with D perhaps TRBD2 (5 bases). The CDR3 extends over 15 amino acids. V gave up 4 bases and J gave up 2 bases, with 12 bases separating them. Germline V gene data show CDR1 as SGHRS and CDR2 as YFSETQ.

A few counts support this clonotype. This sequence joins TRBV20-1 and TRBJ2-7, with 9 bases identical to TRBD2. This CDR3 region has 14 residues. V lost 3 bases and J lost 2; bases outside the gene matches: 5. Per germline, CDR1 DFQATT and CDR2 SNEGSKA (reference sequence). In DNA form, the CDR3 reads TGCAGTGCTAGCCTAGCGGGGCTAACCTACGAGCAGTACTTC. Protein sequence: CSASLAGLTYEQYF.